This TCR beta chain was identified during a study of T-cell memory formation after mild COVID-19. Study information: TCR clusters were mostly donor specific. Findings and caveats of the study: Largely, contracting CD4+ clones fell within CM and EM, and contracting CD8+ clones within EMRA.

The length of the CDR3 is 14 residues. The J segment lost 2 bases and the V segment lost 3 bases, leaving 4 bases of the junction unmatched. Germline CDR1 SGHNT, CDR2 YYREEE (reference sequence). Points on this clonotype: Its antigen is undetermined.

5'RACE with constant-segment primers built TCRalpha and TCRbeta cDNA libraries with UMIs. TCRdb reanalysed the 5' RACE reads using MiXCR and keeps one entry per CDR3 protein. This sample has about 470,000 distinct CDR3 sequences, with approximately 18% found just once. V gene TRBV5-4 combines with J gene TRBJ2-5, with TRBD2 matching 7 bases. Sequenced input: PBMCs or a T cell subset sorted from them (not recorded which). This sequence originates from an adult woman who had mild COVID-19 (a few samples of this study predate the infection). Cell type and time point are not known. This CDR3 is CASSSELAQETQYF. In DNA, the CDR3 is TGTGCCAGCAGCTCTGAACTAGCGCAAGAGACCCAGTACTTC.